The text below deals with one T cell receptor beta chain. Germline CDR1 and CDR2: SGHVS and FQNEAQ. This CDR3 has 16 residues. Losses at the gene ends were 0 bases for V and 8 bases for J; bases not matched to a gene: 10. This sample was taken from a study of shared clonotypes between healthy human individuals. Repertoires were generated with immunoSEQ multiplex PCR, while TCRdb's copy carries only in-frame clones and drops some. The top ten hold 0.39% of the sample, which has millions of clones, 85% to 95% seen once. This clonotype was sampled from a man aged 18 to 30 in good health. Some clones in this sample may be carry-over from other donors' samples. V gene TRBV7-8 combines with J gene TRBJ2-1, with 7 bases identical to TRBD2. Input material: naive CD4+ T cells from PBMCs. Subset here: CD45RA+ positively selected. CDR3 amino acids: CASSLARVGRAYEQFF. The CDR3 DNA reads as TGTGCCAGCAGCTTAGCGCGCGTAGGGAGGGCCTATGAGCAGTTCTTC.